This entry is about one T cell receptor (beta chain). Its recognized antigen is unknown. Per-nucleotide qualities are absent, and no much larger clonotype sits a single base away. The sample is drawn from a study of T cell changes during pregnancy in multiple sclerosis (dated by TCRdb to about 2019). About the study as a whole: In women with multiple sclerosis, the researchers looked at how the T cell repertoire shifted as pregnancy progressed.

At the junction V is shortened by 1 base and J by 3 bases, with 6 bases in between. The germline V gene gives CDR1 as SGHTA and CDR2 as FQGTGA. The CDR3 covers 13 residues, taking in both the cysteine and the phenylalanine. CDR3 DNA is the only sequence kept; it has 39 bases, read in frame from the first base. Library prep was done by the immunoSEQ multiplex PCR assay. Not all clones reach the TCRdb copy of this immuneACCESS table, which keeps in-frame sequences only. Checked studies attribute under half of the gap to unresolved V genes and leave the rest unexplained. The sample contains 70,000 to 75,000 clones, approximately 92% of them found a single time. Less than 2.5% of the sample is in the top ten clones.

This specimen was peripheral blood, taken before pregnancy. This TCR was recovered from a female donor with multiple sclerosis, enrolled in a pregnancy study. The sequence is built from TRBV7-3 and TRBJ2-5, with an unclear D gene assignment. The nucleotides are TGTGCCAGCAGCTTAAACCGGGAAGAGACCCAGTACTTC. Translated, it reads CASSLNREETQYF.